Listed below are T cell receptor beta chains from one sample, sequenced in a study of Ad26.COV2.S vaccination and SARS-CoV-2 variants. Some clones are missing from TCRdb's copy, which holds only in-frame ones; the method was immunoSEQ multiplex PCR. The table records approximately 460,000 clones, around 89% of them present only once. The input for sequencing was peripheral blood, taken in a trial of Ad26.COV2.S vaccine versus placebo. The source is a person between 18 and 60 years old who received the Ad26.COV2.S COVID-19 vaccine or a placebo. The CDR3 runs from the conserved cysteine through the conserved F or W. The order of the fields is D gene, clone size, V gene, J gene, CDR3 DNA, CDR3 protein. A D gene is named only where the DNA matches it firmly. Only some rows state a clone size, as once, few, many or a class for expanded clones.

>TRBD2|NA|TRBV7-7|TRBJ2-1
TGTGCTAGCAGCCCACTCCCCGGGACTAGCGCGTGGGATGAGCAGTTCTTC
CASSPLPGTSAWDEQFF
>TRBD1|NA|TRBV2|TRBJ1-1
TGTGCCAGCAGACGGGACAGGGGGCAAGGTACTGAAGCTTTCTTT
CASRRDRGQGTEAFF
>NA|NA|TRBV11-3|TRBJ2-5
TGTGCCAGCAGCTTAGGGGAAGGGACCCAGTACTTC
CASSLGEGTQYF
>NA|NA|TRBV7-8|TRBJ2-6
TGTGCCAGCAGCGCATACGAGGGGGGAGGATTGCTGTCTGGGGCCAACGTCCTGACTTTC
CASSAYEGGGLLSGANVLTF
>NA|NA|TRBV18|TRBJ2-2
TGTGCCAGCTCCCAACAGATGGGGGTGACCGGGGAGCTGTTTTTT
CASSQQMGVTGELFF
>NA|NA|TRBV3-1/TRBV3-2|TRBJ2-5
TGTGCCAGCAGCCAAGATCCGGCAGGCCGAGAGACCCAGTACTTC
CASSQDPAGRETQYF
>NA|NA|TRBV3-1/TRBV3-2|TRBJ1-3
TGTGCCAGCAGCCAAGCCGGAGTCACCATATATTTT
CASSQAGVTIYF
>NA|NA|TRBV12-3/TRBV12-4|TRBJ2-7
TGTGCCAGCAGCCAAAGTCACGAGCAGTACTTC
CASSQSHEQYF
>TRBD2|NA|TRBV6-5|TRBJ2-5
TGTGCCGCCTCCCTAGCGGGGGGAGAGACCCAGTACTTC
CAASLAGGETQYF
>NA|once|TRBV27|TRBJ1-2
TGTGCCAGCAGTTTGCACAGTTTGACTGGCTACACCTTC
CASSLHSLTGYTF
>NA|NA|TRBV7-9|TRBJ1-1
TGTGCCAGCAGCTCCAGTTCCACTGAAGCTTTCTTT
CASSSSSTEAFF
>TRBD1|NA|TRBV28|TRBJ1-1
TGTGCCAGCAGTTTTTATACCCCCGGACAGGGGAAAACTGAAGCTTTCTTT
CASSFYTPGQGKTEAFF
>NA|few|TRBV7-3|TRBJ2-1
TGTGCCAGCAGCTTAGTACCGGGACTCGGACCGAACAATGAGCAGTTCTTC
CASSLVPGLGPNNEQFF
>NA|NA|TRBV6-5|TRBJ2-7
TGTGCCAGCAGAACCCTGTCCTCCTACGAGCAGTACTTC
CASRTLSSYEQYF
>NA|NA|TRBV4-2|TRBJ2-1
TGTGCCAGCAGCCAAAATCTGTTATTCCACTCCTACAATGAGCAGTTCTTC
CASSQNLLFHSYNEQFF
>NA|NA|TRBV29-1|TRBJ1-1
TGCAGCGCCTCAGGGATGGGGTGGGGGAACACTGAAGCTTTCTTT
CSASGMGWGNTEAFF
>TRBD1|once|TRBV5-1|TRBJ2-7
TGCGCCAGCAGCCGTCGCTGGGGGACAGGTCTGGACGAGCAGTACTTC
CASSRRWGTGLDEQYF
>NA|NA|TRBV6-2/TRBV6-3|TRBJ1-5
TGTGCCAGCAGTTACTCGACAGGTTATAGCAATCAGCCCCAGCATTTT
CASSYSTGYSNQPQHF
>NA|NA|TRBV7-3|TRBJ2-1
TGTGCCAGCAGCCGATCGATCGGGGGCAATGAGCAGTTCTTC
CASSRSIGGNEQFF
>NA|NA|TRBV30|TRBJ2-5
TGTGCGGGAGGGGGCTACCAAGAGACCCAGTACTTC
CAGGGYQETQYF
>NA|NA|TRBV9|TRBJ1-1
TGTGCCAGCAGCGCATCGGCGGAGAACACTGAAGCTTTCTTT
CASSASAENTEAFF
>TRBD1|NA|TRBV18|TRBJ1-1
TGTGCCAGCTCACCAATAGGGACAGCCGAAGCTTTCTTT
CASSPIGTAEAFF
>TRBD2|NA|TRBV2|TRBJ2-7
TGTGCCAGCAGTGCTCGGACTAGTCCCTACGAGCAGTACTTC
CASSARTSPYEQYF
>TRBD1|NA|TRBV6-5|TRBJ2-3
TGTGCCAGCAGTTACTCCGGACAGGGGGCTGGAGATACGCAGTATTTT
CASSYSGQGAGDTQYF
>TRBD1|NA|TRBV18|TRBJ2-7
TGTGCCAGCTCCCTGACAGGGGGCGAATCGATCGAGCAGTACTTC
CASSLTGGESIEQYF
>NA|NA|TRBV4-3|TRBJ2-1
TGCGCCAGCAGCCAGGTTCAGGGTAGACTGTTGGACAATGAGCAGTTCTTC
CASSQVQGRLLDNEQFF
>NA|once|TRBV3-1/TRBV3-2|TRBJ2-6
TGTGCCAGCAGCCAATTGGGGACTTATCGTGCTGGGGCCAACGTCCTGACTTTC
CASSQLGTYRAGANVLTF
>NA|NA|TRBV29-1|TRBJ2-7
TGCAGCGCCGGAGGTGCAGAACCCTACGAGCAGTACTTC
CSAGGAEPYEQYF
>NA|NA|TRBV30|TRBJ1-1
TGTGCCTGGACTTACGGTCACCTTGCGATGGCTTTCTTT
CAWTYGHLAMAFF
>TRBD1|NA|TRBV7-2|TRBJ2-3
TGTGCCAGCAGCTCGGGACAGCCCCATTTT
CASSSGQPHF
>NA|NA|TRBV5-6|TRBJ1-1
TGTGCCAGCAGCTTGTCGGCGAACACTGAAGCTTTCTTT
CASSLSANTEAFF
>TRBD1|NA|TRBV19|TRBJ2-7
TGTGCCAGCTCCCCCGGGACAGAACTTTACGAGCAGTACTTC
CASSPGTELYEQYF